The 25 T cell receptor beta chains presented below share a single source sample, sequenced in a study of blood T cell repertoires in COVID-19. Generated by immunoSEQ multiplex PCR, the TCRdb table keeps only in-frame clones and is missing some. The table shows 200,000 to 250,000 clones, with around 86% occurring only once. What was sequenced was PBMCs or T cells enriched from blood (not recorded which). The receptors come from a woman in her thirties or forties with acute COVID-19.

J is TRBJ2-7 and V is TRBV7-2; TRBD2 might be the D (6 bases). CDR1 and CDR2 from the germline V gene are SGHTA and FQGNSA. This CDR3 contains 14 residues. V lost 5 bases to trimming and J lost 2 bases, with 13 bases between them. Written as DNA, the CDR3 is TGTGCCAGCAGCCCGCCGGGGGTCCCCTACGAGCAGTACTTC. It codes for CASSPPGVPYEQYF.

This clone was counted a single time. The rearrangement links TRBV7-9 to TRBJ2-2, with D possibly being TRBD1 (5 bases). Looked up from germline, CDR1 is SEHNR and CDR2 is FQNEAQ (reference sequence). The V and J ends lost 3 bases and 4 bases respectively, with 15 bases between them. This CDR3 is 16 amino acids long. CDR3 bases: TGTGCCAGCAGCTTGCCATCCGGCCAGGGCACCGGGGAGCTGTTTTTT. Translating gives CASSLPSGQGTGELFF.

The V call is TRBV9, the J call TRBJ2-2; D unclear. Trimming removed 1 base at V and 0 bases at J, with 7 bases between. Germline V gives CDR1 SGDLS, CDR2 YYNGEE. The CDR3 extends over 15 amino acids. The CDR3 bases are TGTGCCAGCAGCGTAATGTATGCGAACACCGGGGAGCTGTTTTTT. Its protein is CASSVMYANTGELFF.

This chain connects TRBV18 to TRBJ2-2; possibly TRBD1 for D (5 bases). The germline gives CDR1 KGHSH, CDR2 LQKENI. The CDR3 runs 17 residues. Trimming took 2 bases from V and 1 from J, leaving 14 bases between them. The CDR3 is CASSPMGPGMNTGELFF. CDR3 sequence (DNA): TGTGCCAGCTCACCAATGGGGCCAGGGATGAACACCGGGGAGCTGTTTTTT.

The rearrangement uses TRBV4-1 and TRBJ2-3; TRBD1 agrees at 7 bases. V dropped 5 bases and J dropped 7; count of bases not matched to a gene: 12. Germline V gene data show CDR1 as MGHRA and CDR2 as YSYEKL. This CDR3 is built from 15 residues. CDR3 loop: CASSKRQGGVYTQYF. The CDR3 DNA reads as TGCGCCAGCAGCAAAAGACAGGGTGGGGTATATACGCAGTATTTT.

The genes are TRBV15 and TRBJ2-6, with D perhaps matching TRBD1 (5 bases). Germline V gene lookup returns CDR1 LNHNV and CDR2 YYDKDF (reference sequence). V lost 0 bases to trimming and J lost 0 bases, with 12 bases between them. The CDR3 is 18 residues long. In DNA form, the CDR3 reads TGTGCCACCAGCAGAGACAGGGCTCTATACTCTGGGGCCAACGTCCTGACTTTC. Its protein is CATSRDRALYSGANVLTF.

This clone has only one observation. Sequence at one end of the junction differs from germline and may be a read error. The rearrangement links TRBV28 to TRBJ1-5; D call uncertain. Germline V gene sequence: CDR1 MDHEN, CDR2 SYDVKM. This CDR3 region has 12 residues. The CDR3 DNA is TGTGCCAGCACCTCTAGCTATCAGCCCCAGCATTTT. Residues: CASTSSYQPQHF.

V gene TRBV28 combines with J gene TRBJ2-4; unclear D gene. The CDR3 length is 14 residues. Trimming took 6 bases from V and 4 from J, leaving 13 bases between them. The germline CDR1 and CDR2 sequences are MDHEN and SYDVKM. CDR3 DNA: TGTGCCAGCAGGCCCTCTGACACGAAAAACATTCAGTACTTC. Its protein product is CASRPSDTKNIQYF. Full variable domain (outside the CDR3, taken from reference TRBV28 and TRBJ2-4): DVKVTQSSRYLVKRTGEKVFLECVQDMDHENMFWYRQDPGLGLRLIYFSYDVKMKEKGDIPEGYSVSREKKERFSLILESASTNQTSMYLCASRPSDTKNIQYFGAGTRLSVL.

The V call is TRBV18, the J call TRBJ2-3, with D hard to call. The germline V gene encodes CDR1 KGHSH and CDR2 LQKENI. This CDR3 has 16 amino acids. The ends were cut back, 3 bases at V and 1 base at J, with 14 bases in the middle. The chain's CDR3 is CASSPLAAAGTDTQYF. In DNA form, the CDR3 reads TGTGCCAGCTCACCCTTGGCGGCCGCGGGCACAGATACGCAGTATTTT. The variable domain in full, with the rest retrieved from reference TRBV18 and TRBJ2-3, is NAGVMQNPRHLVRRRGQEARLRCSPMKGHSHVYWYRQLPEEGLKFMVYLQKENIIDESGMPKERFSAEFPKEGPSILRIQQVVRGDSAAYFCASSPLAAAGTDTQYFGPGTRLTVL.

The chain employs TRBV6-5 and TRBJ1-4; D possibly corresponds to TRBD1 (6 bases). This CDR3 is built from 14 residues. Germline V gene sequence: CDR1 MNHEY, CDR2 SVGAGI. V lost 6 bases to trimming and J lost 4 bases, with 12 bases between them. CDR3 in amino acids: CASRIMDSNEKLFF. CDR3 nucleotide sequence: TGTGCCAGCAGAATTATGGACAGTAATGAAAAACTGTTTTTT.

The chain employs TRBV19 and TRBJ1-2, with a weak D call TRBD1 (6 bases). CDR3 length equals 19 residues. V lost 6 bases and J lost 4, with 30 bases in between. Germline V gene data show CDR1 as LNHDA and CDR2 as SQIVND (reference sequence). The CDR3 is CASRTALSRDIGTFYGYTF. In nucleotides, the CDR3 is TGTGCCAGTAGGACGGCCCTCTCCCGGGACATCGGCACCTTCTATGGCTACACCTTC. The full variable domain, completed using reference TRBV19 and TRBJ1-2, is DGGITQSPKYLFRKEGQNVTLSCEQNLNHDAMYWYRQDPGQGLRLIYYSQIVNDFQKGDIAEGYSVSREKKESFPLTVTSAQKNPTAFYLCASRTALSRDIGTFYGYTFGSGTRLTVV.

A word on this clone: This sample also contains other DNA sequences that code for the same CDR3. The gene calls are TRBV11-2 and TRBJ1-1; no definite D call. Trimming shortened V by 0 bases and J by 1 base, and 3 bases separated the two germline ends. The germline V gene has CDR1 SGHAT and CDR2 FQNNGV. This CDR3 is 13 amino acids long. CDR3 DNA sequence: TGTGCCAGCAGCTTAGATCAGAACACTGAAGCTTTCTTT. As protein: CASSLDQNTEAFF.

This sequence joins TRBV4-3 and TRBJ2-7; TRBD2 matches at 9 bases. J lost 5 bases, V lost 1 base, and 9 bases had no gene match. CDR3 size: 16 residues. Germline V lookup: CDR1 LGHNA, CDR2 YSLEER. CDR3 DNA sequence: TGCGCCAGCAGCCAAGGAGTGCGGGAGGGCCTTCACGAGCAGTACTTC. Encoded protein: CASSQGVREGLHEQYF.

The CDR3 bases are TGTGCCAGTAGCATTGAAGGGACAGGGATTCGTCAGCCCCAGCATTTT. This gives the protein CASSIEGTGIRQPQHF. The V and J genes are TRBV19 and TRBJ1-5; 9 nucleotides match TRBD1. Germline V gene sequence: CDR1 LNHDA, CDR2 SQIVND (reference sequence). The CDR3 totals 16 residues. Trimming removed 6 bases from V and 6 bases from J; junction bases left unmatched: 12. Together with reference TRBV19 and TRBJ1-5, the CDR3 gives the full variable domain: DGGITQSPKYLFRKEGQNVTLSCEQNLNHDAMYWYRQDPGQGLRLIYYSQIVNDFQKGDIAEGYSVSREKKESFPLTVTSAQKNPTAFYLCASSIEGTGIRQPQHFGDGTRLSIL.

V is TRBV18 and J is TRBJ2-2, with D perhaps TRBD2 (6 bases). The CDR3 totals 18 residues. Trimming removed 1 base at V and 6 bases at J, with 21 bases between. Germline values: CDR1 KGHSH, CDR2 LQKENI. This CDR3 reads CASSPQSVGGTAPGELFF. CDR3 nucleotides: TGTGCCAGCTCACCACAGTCCGTGGGAGGTACTGCCCCCGGGGAGCTGTTTTTT.

The chain recombines TRBV7-8 with TRBJ2-3, with TRBD2 matching over 10 bases. The CDR3 runs 20 residues. The V and J ends lost 5 bases and 7 bases, in that order; junction bases with no gene match: 24. The V gene's germline CDR1 is SGHVS and CDR2 FQNEAQ. The CDR3 DNA reads as TGTGCCAGCAGCCCCGCCACGGGACTAGCGCTCCGGGGGTGGGAGAATACGCAGTATTTT. This codes for CASSPATGLALRGWENTQYF.

The chain joins TRBV28 to TRBJ2-3, with 10 positions matching TRBD2. The J segment lost 0 bases and the V segment lost 4 bases, leaving 4 bases of the junction unmatched. The CDR3 covers 16 residues. Germline V lookup: CDR1 MDHEN, CDR2 SYDVKM. The CDR3: CASSSPTSGSTDTQYF. The CDR3 DNA reads TGTGCCAGCAGTTCCCCGACTAGCGGGAGCACAGATACGCAGTATTTT. The variable domain in full, with the rest retrieved from reference TRBV28 and TRBJ2-3, is DVKVTQSSRYLVKRTGEKVFLECVQDMDHENMFWYRQDPGLGLRLIYFSYDVKMKEKGDIPEGYSVSREKKERFSLILESASTNQTSMYLCASSSPTSGSTDTQYFGPGTRLTVL.

Turning to this clone: Other DNA sequences in this specimen translate into the identical CDR3. The chain couples TRBV15 to TRBJ2-1, with D possibly being TRBD2 (6 bases). Germline CDR1 reads LNHNV; CDR2 reads YYDKDF (reference sequence). V was trimmed by 0 bases and J by 4 bases, leaving 10 bases between them. This CDR3 region has 15 residues. The CDR3 DNA sequence: TGTGCCACCAGCAGAGATCAGGAGGGGTACAATGAGCAGTTCTTC. Protein sequence: CATSRDQEGYNEQFF.

The CDR3 sequence is CASKEQGASNSPLHF. For the CDR3, the DNA is TGTGCCAGCAAAGAACAGGGGGCGAGTAATTCACCCCTCCACTTT. The chain uses TRBV2 and TRBJ1-6; 9 bases match TRBD1. V dropped 7 bases and J dropped 6; count of bases not matched to a gene: 7. The CDR3 length is 15 residues. CDR1 SNHLY and CDR2 FYNNEI come from the germline V gene.

CDR3 DNA sequence: TGTGCCAGCAGGGGTCCCGGGACAGCTAACTATGGCTACACCTTC. Translation: CASRGPGTANYGYTF. The chain employs TRBV28 and TRBJ1-2; TRBD1 aligns across 7 bases. The CDR3 length is 15 residues. V lost 6 bases to trimming and J lost 0 bases; unmatched junction nucleotides: 7. CDR1 and CDR2 from the germline V gene are MDHEN and SYDVKM.

This clone was seen only once. This chain links TRBV29-1 with TRBJ2-1; D gene uncertain. This CDR3 is 13 amino acids long. Germline-derived CDR1 and CDR2 are SQVTM and ANQGSEA. V dropped 5 bases and J dropped 8 bases, with 16 bases sitting between them. The CDR3 sequence is CSVQVQPVHEQFF. The CDR3 bases are TGCAGCGTTCAGGTGCAGCCCGTCCATGAGCAGTTCTTC.

The chain is built from TRBV6-5 and TRBJ1-6; D not certain. CDR3 length: 16 residues. V was shortened by 3 bases and J by 0 bases, with 9 bases between the two germline ends. Germline-derived CDR1 and CDR2 are MNHEY and SVGAGI. The CDR3 region is CASSYVSSSYNSPLHF. CDR3 bases: TGTGCCAGCAGTTATGTTAGCAGCTCCTATAATTCACCCCTCCACTTT.

The chain couples TRBV10-3 to TRBJ1-1; TRBD1 matches 8 bases. After removal of 5 bases from V and 0 bases from J, the junction contained 20 bases not matched to a gene. Germline values: CDR1 ENHRY, CDR2 SYGVKD. The length of the CDR3 is 20 residues. The CDR3 region is CAISKRTGSNSVSMNTEAFF. The DNA for the CDR3 is TGTGCCATCAGTAAACGGACAGGGTCTAATTCTGTCTCTATGAACACTGAAGCTTTCTTT.

This chain connects TRBV3-1 (or the pseudogene TRBV3-2) to TRBJ2-2; the D gene is possibly TRBD2 (6 bases). Trimming removed 1 base from V and 4 bases from J, with 13 bases in between. The CDR3 contains 16 residues. Germline V gene sequence: CDR1 LGHDT, CDR2 YNNKEL (reference sequence). CDR3 nucleotide sequence: TGTGCCAGCAGCCAAGTCGGAGGGATCGGCACCGGGGAGCTGTTTTTT. Amino acid sequence: CASSQVGGIGTGELFF.

In DNA, the CDR3 is TGTGCCAGCAGCCAACATCATAGCAATCAGCCCCAGCATTTT. Protein: CASSQHHSNQPQHF. The V gene is TRBV28, the J gene TRBJ1-5; D remains unclear. The CDR3 totals 14 residues. In germline, CDR1 is MDHEN, CDR2 SYDVKM. V was pared by 6 bases and J by 0 bases, with 9 bases between.